This is a list of T cell receptor beta chains from one sample in a study of cytomegalovirus exposure and HLA in healthy donors. Method: immunoSEQ multiplex PCR; TCRdb's copy keeps in-frame clones and lacks some. The data contain 100,000 to 150,000 clones, more than 65% of them singletons. The sequencing sample was made of PBMCs. All receptors come from a human donor in good health. Each CDR3 is given with its conserved first and last residue. Each record gives: J gene, V gene, clone size, CDR3 protein. Only part of the rows carry a size: once, few, many, or a class if the clone is expanded.

TRBJ2-3	TRBV2	few	CASSEERVTDTQYF
TRBJ1-5	TRBV5-8	.	CASSPRRAAGNQPQHF
.	TRBV10-3	.	CAISEPARAGPSYEQYF
TRBJ1-4	TRBV6-1	few	CASSRDWSGEKLFF
TRBJ1-5	TRBV5-1	.	CASSSDPGHNQPQHF
TRBJ1-5	TRBV28	.	CASSLWGQGGGQPQHF
TRBJ2-7	TRBV5-1	.	CASSLGGFSYEQYF
TRBJ1-1	TRBV6-5	.	CASSPFGGNTEAFF
TRBJ1-2	TRBV28	.	CASSFLGTSTPTF
TRBJ1-2	TRBV27	once	CASSPFTGHLYGYTF
TRBJ2-7	TRBV5-1	few	CASSLEGRGHEQYF
TRBJ1-4	TRBV19	.	CASIDVGGRDEKLFF
TRBJ2-7	TRBV27	.	CASSGQGNYEQYF
TRBJ2-1	TRBV19	.	CASSIGLAGNEQFF
TRBJ2-1	TRBV7-2	.	CASSLSLAGVSWNEQFF
TRBJ1-5	TRBV2	.	CASTMTGYNQPQHF
TRBJ1-1	TRBV5-6	.	CASSLSDGEAFF
TRBJ2-3	TRBV7-6	.	CASSQWETSGRGGTDTQYF
TRBJ2-7	TRBV6-1	.	CASSEWGQSLEISYEQYF
TRBJ2-3	TRBV10-1	.	CASSESGLAGADTQYF
.	TRBV7-8	.	CASSLGPGQGENEQYF
TRBJ1-2	TRBV5-1	.	CASSPDRLEIDGYTF
TRBJ2-7	TRBV20-1	.	CSCERGDEQYF
TRBJ2-7	TRBV7-9	.	CASSAREGAQPYEQYF
TRBJ2-1	TRBV7-6	.	CASSLGAGQGNEQFF
TRBJ2-5	TRBV7-9	few	CASRPRTGRRETQYF
TRBJ2-2	TRBV5-4	.	CASSLGGLAGADGELFF
TRBJ2-3	TRBV6-5	.	CASSSGTGRTDTQYF
TRBJ2-7	TRBV11-2	.	CASSSKTSGKGEQYF
TRBJ2-1	TRBV7-8	.	CASSPPRRDPYNEQFF
TRBJ2-6	TRBV18	.	CASEGQRSSGANVLTF
TRBJ1-2	TRBV14	.	CASSHDSNYGYTF
TRBJ1-5	TRBV7-3	.	CASSLTGDGNQPQHF
TRBJ1-5	TRBV6-5	.	CASSPSGTANQPQHF
TRBJ2-5	TRBV19	few	CASRTLGVETQYF
TRBJ1-5	TRBV6-1	few	CASSGGLSNQPQHF